Below, 31 T cell receptor beta chains from the same sample are listed, as sequenced in a study of Ad26.COV2.S vaccination and SARS-CoV-2 variants. Some clones are missing from TCRdb's copy, which holds only in-frame ones; the method was immunoSEQ multiplex PCR. The table records 330,000 or so clones, about 90% of them present only once. Noted treatment: some 20 received Ad26.COV2.S at low or high dose, single or two shots; 5 received placebo; per-sample allocation not given. Samples analyzed were those drawn on day 63 after the first vaccine or placebo injection. The starting material was peripheral blood, obtained in a trial of Ad26.COV2.S vaccine versus placebo. The receptors derive from a person between 18 and 59 years old who received the Ad26.COV2.S COVID-19 vaccine or a placebo.

The chain couples TRBV11-3 to TRBJ2-1, with D unresolved. The CDR3 contains 12 residues. Germline-derived CDR1 and CDR2 are SGHNT and YENEEA. Between the trimmed V and J ends, which lost 2 bases and 6 bases, there was a span of 5 bases. CDR3 in DNA: TGTGCCAGCAGCTTAATCCCCAATGAGCAGTTCTTC. It codes for CASSLIPNEQFF.

The chain couples TRBV18 to TRBJ2-1, with 7 bases fitting TRBD1. CDR1 and CDR2 (germline): KGHSH, LQKENI. The V gene end was trimmed by 4 bases and the J gene end by 9 bases; junction bases not matched to a gene: 3. This CDR3 is built from 12 residues. CDR3 DNA sequence: TGTGCCAGCTCACGCACAGGGGTTGAGCAGTTCTTC. Translating gives CASSRTGVEQFF.

This chain links TRBV7-2 with TRBJ1-2, with D unclear. Germline-derived CDR1 and CDR2 are SGHTA and FQGNSA. CDR3 length: 12 residues. V dropped 2 bases and J dropped 2 bases, with 3 bases sitting between them. The CDR3 sequence is CASSLINYGYTF. The DNA for the CDR3 is TGTGCCAGCAGCTTAATCAACTATGGCTACACCTTC. The entire variable domain, with the rest obtained from reference TRBV7-2 and TRBJ1-2, is as follows: GAGVSQSPSNKVTEKGKDVELRCDPISGHTALYWYRQSLGQGLEFLIYFQGNSAPDKSGLPSDRFSAERTGGSVSTLTIQRTQQEDSAVYLCASSLINYGYTFGSGTRLTVV.

This clone was picked up one time. The rearrangement links TRBV15 to TRBJ2-6, with no clear D. Germline CDR1 is LNHNV and CDR2 is YYDKDF (reference sequence). The CDR3 is 17 residues long. With 0 bases removed from V and 0 bases from J, the gap between germline ends came to 9 bases. CDR3 in DNA: TGTGCCACCAGCAGAGATCTCCAGATCTCTGGGGCCAACGTCCTGACTTTC. It specifies CATSRDLQISGANVLTF.

The CDR3 bases are TGTGCCAGCAGTTACCCCCTCCGGGACACTGAAGCTTTCTTT. This codes for CASSYPLRDTEAFF. The J gene is TRBJ1-1, the V gene TRBV6-2 or TRBV6-3; D is uncertain. Per the germline V gene, CDR1 is MNHEY and CDR2 is SVGEGT. V dropped 2 bases and J dropped 3 bases, with 10 bases sitting between them. The CDR3 is 14 amino acids.

This chain links TRBV13 with TRBJ1-1; D gene ambiguous. V lost 2 bases, J lost 1 base, and 5 bases lay in between. Germline loops: CDR1 PRHDT, CDR2 FYEKMQ (reference sequence). There are 13 residues in the CDR3. The CDR3 DNA reads as TGTGCCAGCAGCTTATCCGAGAACACTGAAGCTTTCTTT. This gives the protein CASSLSENTEAFF.

The V gene is TRBV6-2 or TRBV6-3, the J gene TRBJ1-1, with unresolved D. Germline CDR1 reads MNHEY; CDR2 reads SVGEGT. V was clipped by 2 bases and J by 1 base, with 5 bases between them. The length of the CDR3 is 13 residues. The CDR3 loop reads CASSYHKNTEAFF. Here the CDR3 DNA reads TGTGCCAGCAGTTACCACAAGAACACTGAAGCTTTCTTT.

The chain links TRBV28 to TRBJ1-1; no clear D gene. CDR3 size: 16 residues. Germline assignment: CDR1 MDHEN and CDR2 SYDVKM. V lost 6 bases and J 1 base, leaving 18 bases between the germline ends. CDR3 in amino acids: CASSRKSSDQNTEAFF. DNA for the CDR3: TGTGCCAGCAGCCGGAAAAGTTCAGACCAGAACACTGAAGCTTTCTTT.

The genes are TRBV18 and TRBJ1-3; TRBD1 agrees at 7 bases. CDR3 length: 13 amino acids. Trimming took 8 bases from V and 6 from J; bases not matched to a gene: 7. In germline, CDR1 is KGHSH, CDR2 LQKENI. CDR3 region: CASATGQENTIYF. The CDR3 bases are TGTGCCAGCGCGACAGGGCAGGAAAACACCATATATTTT. Full variable domain (remainder filled in from reference TRBV18 and TRBJ1-3): NAGVMQNPRHLVRRRGQEARLRCSPMKGHSHVYWYRQLPEEGLKFMVYLQKENIIDESGMPKERFSAEFPKEGPSILRIQQVVRGDSAAYFCASATGQENTIYFGEGSWLTVV.

This CDR3 is CASSWQGQPQHF. DNA of the CDR3: TGTGCCAGCAGCTGGCAGGGCCAGCCCCAGCATTTT. This chain connects TRBV5-6 to TRBJ1-5; perhaps TRBD1 as D (5 bases). Deletions cut 3 bases from V and 7 bases from J, with 8 bases between. CDR3 length: 12 residues. In germline, CDR1 is SGHDT, CDR2 YYEEEE. Supplemented by reference TRBV5-6 and TRBJ1-5, the full variable domain reads DAGVTQSPTHLIKTRGQQVTLRCSPKSGHDTVSWYQQALGQGPQFIFQYYEEEERQRGNFPDRFSGHQFPNYSSELNVNALLLGDSALYLCASSWQGQPQHFGDGTRLSIL.

The V call is TRBV5-4, the J call TRBJ1-3, with a weak D call TRBD1 (5 bases). This CDR3 contains 13 residues. V lost 5 bases and J lost 0, with 6 bases in between. Germline CDR1 SGHNT, CDR2 YYREEE (reference sequence). The CDR3 bases are TGTGCCAGCAGTACAGGCTCTGGAAACACCATATATTTT. As protein: CASSTGSGNTIYF.

This chain joins TRBV7-2 and TRBJ2-3; a weak D match, TRBD1 (5 bases). V gave up 4 bases and J gave up 6 bases, with 17 bases separating them. CDR1 is SGHTA and CDR2 is FQGNSA in the germline V gene. This CDR3 has 15 residues. This chain's CDR3 is CASSSWGRSTDTQYF. The CDR3 bases are TGTGCCAGCAGCTCCTGGGGCCGCTCGACGGATACGCAGTATTTT.

In the case of this clone: The same CDR3 also results from other DNA sequences found in this sample. The V and J genes are TRBV29-1 and TRBJ1-1, with a possible D match to TRBD1 (5 bases). The CDR3 has 13 amino acids. Trimming removed 6 bases from V and 0 bases from J, with 11 bases in between. Germline lookup yields CDR1 SQVTM and CDR2 ANQGSEA. CDR3 coding DNA: TGCAGCGTACGGGGACGGATGAACACTGAAGCTTTCTTT. Translating it yields CSVRGRMNTEAFF. The full variable domain, rest sourced from reference TRBV29-1 and TRBJ1-1, is SAVISQKPSRDICQRGTSLTIQCQVDSQVTMMFWYRQQPGQSLTLIATANQGSEATYESGFVIDKFPISRPNLTFSTLTVSNMSPEDSSIYLCSVRGRMNTEAFFGQGTRLTVV.

This chain links TRBV5-1 with TRBJ2-2; TRBD2 might be the D (6 bases). This CDR3 region has 15 residues. V dropped 2 bases and J dropped 2 bases, with 10 bases sitting between them. Germline values: CDR1 SGHRS, CDR2 YFSETQ. The CDR3 is CASSFGGYNTGELFF. DNA for the CDR3: TGCGCCAGCAGCTTTGGAGGGTATAACACCGGGGAGCTGTTTTTT.

This chain links TRBV2 with TRBJ1-2; tentative D call: TRBD1 (6 bases). Trimming shortened V by 4 bases and J by 0 bases, and 12 bases separated the two germline ends. The CDR3 consists of 15 residues. Germline CDR1 is SNHLY and CDR2 is FYNNEI. CDR3 nucleotide sequence: TGTGCCAGCAGTGGGACAGAATCATCTAACTATGGCTACACCTTC. Protein product: CASSGTESSNYGYTF. The full variable domain, its missing parts supplied by reference TRBV2 and TRBJ1-2, is EPEVTQTPSHQVTQMGQEVILRCVPISNHLYFYWYRQILGQKVEFLVSFYNNEISEKSEIFDDQFSVERPDGSNFTLKIRSTKLEDSAMYFCASSGTESSNYGYTFGSGTRLTVV.

V and J are TRBV6-1 and TRBJ1-3, with no clear D. V was cut by 4 bases and J by 0 bases, with 13 bases left in between. CDR3 length: 16 amino acids. Germline loops: CDR1 MNHNS, CDR2 SASEGT. In nucleotides, the CDR3 is TGTGCCAGCAGTGCAAGTAATGCCCCCTCTGGAAACACCATATATTTT. Protein: CASSASNAPSGNTIYF.

The chain employs TRBV29-1 and TRBJ2-4; D is perhaps TRBD1 (5 bases). The V and J ends lost 4 bases and 2 bases respectively, with 12 bases between them. This CDR3 region has 14 residues. Per germline, CDR1 SQVTM and CDR2 ANQGSEA. The DNA for the CDR3 is TGCAGCGTTGTCGCAGGGCTCTCCAAAAACATTCAGTACTTC. It specifies CSVVAGLSKNIQYF.

This clone appeared a single time. This chain uses TRBV18 with TRBJ2-1; unclear D gene. With 3 bases removed from V and 0 bases from J, the gap between germline ends came to 3 bases. The CDR3 runs to 13 residues. Germline V gene lookup returns CDR1 KGHSH and CDR2 LQKENI. The CDR3 loop reads CASSPISYNEQFF. CDR3 coding DNA: TGTGCCAGCTCACCTATCTCCTACAATGAGCAGTTCTTC.

This sequence joins TRBV14 and TRBJ1-1; no clear D. Germline assignment: CDR1 SGHDN and CDR2 FVKESK. The CDR3 consists of 14 residues. Trimming stripped 4 bases from V and 2 bases from J, with 11 bases between. This chain's CDR3 is CASSLPGQNTEAFF. The CDR3 nucleotides are TGTGCCAGCAGCCTCCCGGGCCAAAACACTGAAGCTTTCTTT.

V usage is TRBV6-2 or TRBV6-3 and J usage is TRBJ2-5, with a possible D match to TRBD2 (6 bases). The germline V gene has CDR1 MNHEY and CDR2 SVGEGT. CDR3 size: 17 residues. Deletions cut 1 base from V and 5 bases from J, with 20 bases between. CDR3 amino acids: CASSYYDPGVLPETQYF. CDR3 DNA: TGTGCCAGCAGTTACTATGATCCGGGGGTCCTCCCGGAGACCCAGTACTTC.

This sequence joins TRBV2 and TRBJ2-5; D gene uncertain. Germline CDR1 and CDR2: SNHLY and FYNNEI. The CDR3 totals 10 residues. V gave up 9 bases and J gave up 2 bases, with 4 bases separating them. The CDR3 sequence is CASAQETQYF. CDR3 nucleotide sequence: TGTGCCAGTGCTCAAGAGACCCAGTACTTC.

J is TRBJ1-1 and V is TRBV19; D ambiguous. The ends were cut back, 3 bases at V and 12 bases at J, with 17 bases in the middle. CDR1 LNHDA and CDR2 SQIVND come from the germline V gene (reference sequence). This CDR3 contains 13 residues. The chain's CDR3 is CASSMGGLSFSFF. DNA of the CDR3: TGTGCCAGTAGTATGGGTGGACTTTCTTTTTCTTTCTTT.

This chain links TRBV30 with TRBJ1-3; a weak D match, TRBD1 (5 bases). This CDR3 is 18 amino acids long. With 5 bases removed from V and 3 bases from J, the gap between germline ends came to 26 bases. The germline gives CDR1 GTSNPN, CDR2 SVGIG (reference sequence). The CDR3 loop reads CAWSPTGRRLSGGNTIYF. Written as DNA, the CDR3 is TGTGCCTGGTCTCCAACGGGGCGACGGCTATCGGGTGGAAACACCATATATTTT.

This clone was found once. The chain links TRBV6-1 to TRBJ1-1, with 8 bases matching TRBD1. J was trimmed by 1 base and V by 3 bases; bases with no gene match: 4. The CDR3 sequence is 15 residues long. Germline V gene lookup returns CDR1 MNHNS and CDR2 SASEGT. The CDR3 DNA follows: TGTGCCAGCAGTGAGTTGACAGGGGCGAACACTGAAGCTTTCTTT. Amino acids: CASSELTGANTEAFF.

This clone occurred once. The rearrangement uses TRBV14 and TRBJ2-2, with TRBD1 matching over 9 bases. The V segment lost 6 bases and the J segment 2 bases; nucleotides outside the gene matches: 7. The germline V gene has CDR1 SGHDN and CDR2 FVKESK. The CDR3 spans 16 residues. CDR3: CASSYKGQGNTGELFF. CDR3 nucleotides: TGTGCCAGCAGTTATAAGGGACAGGGCAACACCGGGGAGCTGTTTTTT.

V is TRBV7-2 and J is TRBJ2-7; a weak D match, TRBD1 (6 bases). Germline V lookup: CDR1 SGHTA, CDR2 FQGNSA. Trimming removed 5 bases at V and 1 base at J, with 12 bases between. The CDR3 has 14 residues. CDR3 protein: CASSLQGSSYEQYV. DNA of the CDR3: TGTGCCAGCAGCCTGCAGGGGTCATCCTACGAGCAGTACGTC.

The chain has TRBV12-3 or TRBV12-4 and TRBJ2-7; 7 bases line up with TRBD1. V lost 6 bases, J lost 3 bases, and 5 bases stayed unmatched. This CDR3 is 13 amino acids long. CDR3 nucleotides: TGTGCCAGCAGCTCCGGACAGGTCTACGAGCAGTACGTC. This sequence encodes CASSSGQVYEQYV.

The rearrangement links TRBV6-6 to TRBJ1-1, with D perhaps TRBD1 (6 bases). There are 14 residues in the CDR3. Trimming shortened V by 5 bases and J by 1 base, and 11 bases separated the two germline ends. Germline CDR1 MNHNY, CDR2 SVGAGI (reference sequence). CDR3 nucleotides: TGTGCCAGCAGTCGCGGACAGAAGAACACTGAAGCTTTCTTT. This translates into CASSRGQKNTEAFF.

V and J are TRBV6-5 and TRBJ2-3, with TRBD2 matching over 7 bases. The junction had 11 bases not matched to a gene; V was cut back by 0 bases and J by 8 bases. The CDR3 is made up of 16 amino acids. CDR1 and CDR2 (germline): MNHEY, SVGAGI. CDR3 protein: CASSYSGPGWGGTQYF. The CDR3 DNA sequence: TGTGCCAGCAGTTACTCAGGCCCGGGCTGGGGGGGTACGCAGTATTTT.

The chain links TRBV7-3 to TRBJ2-2, with D unresolved. There are 14 residues in the CDR3. Germline V lookup: CDR1 SGHTA, CDR2 FQGTGA. V was shortened by 5 bases and J by 4 bases, with 11 bases between the two germline ends. The CDR3 spells CASSLGRSTGELFF. The DNA for the CDR3 is TGTGCCAGCAGCCTGGGAAGGAGCACCGGGGAGCTGTTTTTT.

This clone was observed a handful of times. Additional DNA sequences in this sample encode the identical CDR3. This chain connects TRBV9 to TRBJ1-4, with unresolved D. V was clipped by 2 bases and J by 1 base, with 6 bases between them. The CDR3 has 14 residues. Germline CDR1 and CDR2: SGDLS and YYNGEE. The CDR3 region is CASSVTGTNEKLFF. The CDR3 DNA follows: TGTGCCAGCAGCGTGACGGGAACTAATGAAAAACTGTTTTTT.